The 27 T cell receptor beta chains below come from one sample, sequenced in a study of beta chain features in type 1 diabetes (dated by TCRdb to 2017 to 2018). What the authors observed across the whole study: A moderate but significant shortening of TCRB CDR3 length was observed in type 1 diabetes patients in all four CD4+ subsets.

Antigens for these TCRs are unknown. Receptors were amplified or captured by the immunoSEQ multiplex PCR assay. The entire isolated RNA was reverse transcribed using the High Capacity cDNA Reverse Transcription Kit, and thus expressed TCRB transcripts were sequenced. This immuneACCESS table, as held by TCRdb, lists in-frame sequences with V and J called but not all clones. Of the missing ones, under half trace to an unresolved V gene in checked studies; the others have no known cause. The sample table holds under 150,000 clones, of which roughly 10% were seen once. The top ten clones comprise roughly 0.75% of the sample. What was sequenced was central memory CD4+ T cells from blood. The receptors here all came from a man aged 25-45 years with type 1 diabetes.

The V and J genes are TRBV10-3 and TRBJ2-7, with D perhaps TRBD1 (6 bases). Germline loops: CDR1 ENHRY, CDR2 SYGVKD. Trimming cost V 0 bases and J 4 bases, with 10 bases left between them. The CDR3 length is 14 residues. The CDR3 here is CAISESKGGYEQYF. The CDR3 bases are TGTGCCATCAGTGAGTCGAAAGGGGGTTACGAGCAGTACTTC.

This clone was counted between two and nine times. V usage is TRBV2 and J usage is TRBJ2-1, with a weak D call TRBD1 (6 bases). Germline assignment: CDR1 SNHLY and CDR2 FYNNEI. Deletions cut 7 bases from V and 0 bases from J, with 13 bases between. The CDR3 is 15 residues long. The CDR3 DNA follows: TGTGCCAGCACTCCTCAGGGACACTCCTACAATGAGCAGTTCTTC. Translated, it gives CASTPQGHSYNEQFF.

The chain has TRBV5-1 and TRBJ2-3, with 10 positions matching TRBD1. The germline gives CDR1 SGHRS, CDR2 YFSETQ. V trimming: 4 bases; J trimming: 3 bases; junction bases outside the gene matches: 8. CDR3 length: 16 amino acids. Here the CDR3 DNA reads TGCGCCAGCAGCGGGACAGGGGACCCCAGGACAGATACGCAGTATTTT. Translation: CASSGTGDPRTDTQYF.

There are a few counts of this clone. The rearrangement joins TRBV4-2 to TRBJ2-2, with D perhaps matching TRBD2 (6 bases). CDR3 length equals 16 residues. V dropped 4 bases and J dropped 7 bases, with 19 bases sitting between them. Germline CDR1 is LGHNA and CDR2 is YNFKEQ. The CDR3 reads CASSLFEGRGLGELFF. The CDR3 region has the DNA TGTGCCAGCAGCCTCTTCGAAGGGCGGGGCCTCGGGGAGCTGTTTTTT.

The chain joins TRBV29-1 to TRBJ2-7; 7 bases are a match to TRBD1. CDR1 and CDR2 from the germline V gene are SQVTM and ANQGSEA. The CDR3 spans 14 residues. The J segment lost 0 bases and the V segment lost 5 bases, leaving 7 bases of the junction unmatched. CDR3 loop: CSVPGGSGSYEQYF. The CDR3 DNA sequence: TGCAGCGTTCCAGGGGGTTCGGGCTCCTACGAGCAGTACTTC.

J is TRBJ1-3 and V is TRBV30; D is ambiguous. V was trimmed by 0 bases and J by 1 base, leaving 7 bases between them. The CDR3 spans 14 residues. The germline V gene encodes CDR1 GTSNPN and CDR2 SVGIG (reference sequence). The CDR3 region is CAWSVGVSGNTIYF. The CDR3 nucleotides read TGTGCCTGGAGTGTAGGAGTTTCTGGAAACACCATATATTTT.

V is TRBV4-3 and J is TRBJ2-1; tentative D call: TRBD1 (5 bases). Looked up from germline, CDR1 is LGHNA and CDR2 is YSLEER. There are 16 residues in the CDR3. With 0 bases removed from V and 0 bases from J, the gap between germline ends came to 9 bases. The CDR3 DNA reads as TGCGCCAGCAGCCAAGATGGGGCAAACTCCTACAATGAGCAGTTCTTC. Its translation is CASSQDGANSYNEQFF.

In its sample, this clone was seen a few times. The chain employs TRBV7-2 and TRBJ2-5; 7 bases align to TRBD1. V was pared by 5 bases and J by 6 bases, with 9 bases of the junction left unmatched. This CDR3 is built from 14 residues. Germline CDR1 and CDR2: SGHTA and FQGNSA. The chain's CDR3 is CASSPQGQLKTQYF. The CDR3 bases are TGTGCCAGCAGCCCGCAGGGACAGTTAAAGACCCAGTACTTC.

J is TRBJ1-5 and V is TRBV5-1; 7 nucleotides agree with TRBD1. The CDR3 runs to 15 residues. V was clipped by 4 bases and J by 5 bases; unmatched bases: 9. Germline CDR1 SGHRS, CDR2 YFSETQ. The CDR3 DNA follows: TGCGCCAGCAGCCCTTCCGGGACAGCTTATCAGCCCCAGCATTTT. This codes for CASSPSGTAYQPQHF.

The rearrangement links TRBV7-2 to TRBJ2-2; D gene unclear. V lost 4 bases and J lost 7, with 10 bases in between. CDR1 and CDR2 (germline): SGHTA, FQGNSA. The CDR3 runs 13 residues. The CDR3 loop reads CASSSRSDGELFF. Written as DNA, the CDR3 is TGTGCCAGCAGCTCTCGCTCAGACGGGGAGCTGTTTTTT. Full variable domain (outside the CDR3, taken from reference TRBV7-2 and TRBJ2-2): GAGVSQSPSNKVTEKGKDVELRCDPISGHTALYWYRQSLGQGLEFLIYFQGNSAPDKSGLPSDRFSAERTGGSVSTLTIQRTQQEDSAVYLCASSSRSDGELFFGEGSRLTVL.

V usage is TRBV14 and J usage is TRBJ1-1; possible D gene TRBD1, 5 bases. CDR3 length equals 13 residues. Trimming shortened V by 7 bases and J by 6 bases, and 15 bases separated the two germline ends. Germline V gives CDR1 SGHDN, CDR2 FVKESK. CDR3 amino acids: CASMLGVGSEAFF. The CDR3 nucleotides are TGTGCCAGCATGTTAGGGGTGGGATCTGAAGCTTTCTTT.

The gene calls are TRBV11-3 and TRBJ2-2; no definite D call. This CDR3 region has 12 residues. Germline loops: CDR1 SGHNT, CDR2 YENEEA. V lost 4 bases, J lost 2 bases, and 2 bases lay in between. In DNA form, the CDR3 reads TGTGCCAGCAGCTCAAACACCGGGGAGCTGTTTTTT. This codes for CASSSNTGELFF.

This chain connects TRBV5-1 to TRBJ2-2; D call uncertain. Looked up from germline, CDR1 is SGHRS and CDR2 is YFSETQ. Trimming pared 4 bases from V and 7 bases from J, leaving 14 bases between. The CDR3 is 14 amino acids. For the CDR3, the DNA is TGCGCCAGCAGCCCTTCTCCTAATGGCGGGGAGCTGTTTTTT. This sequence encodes CASSPSPNGGELFF.

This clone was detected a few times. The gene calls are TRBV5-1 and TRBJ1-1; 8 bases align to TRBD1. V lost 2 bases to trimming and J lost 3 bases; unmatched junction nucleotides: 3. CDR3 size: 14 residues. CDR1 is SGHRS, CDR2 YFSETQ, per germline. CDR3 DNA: TGCGCCAGCAGCTTTGGACAGGGTTACACTGAAGCTTTCTTT. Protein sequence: CASSFGQGYTEAFF. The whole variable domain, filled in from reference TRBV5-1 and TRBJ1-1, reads KAGVTQTPRYLIKTRGQQVTLSCSPISGHRSVSWYQQTPGQGLQFLFEYFSETQRNKGNFPGRFSGRQFSNSRSEMNVSTLELGDSALYLCASSFGQGYTEAFFGQGTRLTVV.

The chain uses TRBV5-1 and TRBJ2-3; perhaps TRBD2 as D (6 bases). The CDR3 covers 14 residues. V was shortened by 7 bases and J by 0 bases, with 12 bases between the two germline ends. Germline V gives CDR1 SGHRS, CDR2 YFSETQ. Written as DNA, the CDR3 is TGCGCCAGCTCTAGCGCCTCTAGCACAGATACGCAGTATTTT. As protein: CASSSASSTDTQYF.

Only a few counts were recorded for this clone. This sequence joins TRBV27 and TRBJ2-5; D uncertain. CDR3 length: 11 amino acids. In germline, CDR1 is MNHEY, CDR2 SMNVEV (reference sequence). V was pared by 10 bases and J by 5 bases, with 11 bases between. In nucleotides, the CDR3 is TGTGCCACTAAAAAGTTGGAGACCCAGTACTTC. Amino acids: CATKKLETQYF.

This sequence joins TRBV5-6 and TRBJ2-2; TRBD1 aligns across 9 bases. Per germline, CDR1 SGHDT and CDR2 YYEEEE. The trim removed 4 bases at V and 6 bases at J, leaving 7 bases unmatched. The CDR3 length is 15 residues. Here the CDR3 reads CASSRTGTGPGELFF. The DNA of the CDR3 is TGTGCCAGCAGCCGTACCGGGACAGGGCCCGGGGAGCTGTTTTTT.

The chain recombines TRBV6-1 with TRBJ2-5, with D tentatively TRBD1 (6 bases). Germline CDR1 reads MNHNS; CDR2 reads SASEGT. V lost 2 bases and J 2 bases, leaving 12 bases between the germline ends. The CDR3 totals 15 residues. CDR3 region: CASSEMGHVQETQYF. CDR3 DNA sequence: TGTGCCAGCAGTGAAATGGGACACGTTCAAGAGACCCAGTACTTC.

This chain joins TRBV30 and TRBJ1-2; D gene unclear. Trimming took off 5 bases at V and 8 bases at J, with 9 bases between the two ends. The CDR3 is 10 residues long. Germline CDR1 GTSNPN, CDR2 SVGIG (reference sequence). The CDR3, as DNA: TGTGCCTGGGGAGAGGAAGGCTACACCTTC. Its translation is CAWGEEGYTF.

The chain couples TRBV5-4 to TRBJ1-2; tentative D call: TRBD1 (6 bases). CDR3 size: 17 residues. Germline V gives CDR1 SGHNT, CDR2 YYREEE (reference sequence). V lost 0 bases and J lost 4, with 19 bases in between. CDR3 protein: CASSLVSGARKSYGYTF. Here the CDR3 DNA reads TGTGCCAGCAGCTTGGTGTCAGGGGCTCGAAAGAGCTATGGCTACACCTTC.

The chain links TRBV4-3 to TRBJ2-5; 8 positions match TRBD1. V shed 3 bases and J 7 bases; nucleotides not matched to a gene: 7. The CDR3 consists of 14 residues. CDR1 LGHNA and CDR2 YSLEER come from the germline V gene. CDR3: CASSQTTGDGTQYF. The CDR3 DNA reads TGCGCCAGCAGCCAGACGACAGGGGACGGGACCCAGTACTTC.

The CDR3 reads CAISESKPMNTEAFF. DNA for the CDR3: TGTGCCATCAGTGAGTCGAAACCTATGAACACTGAAGCTTTCTTT. The V gene is TRBV10-3, the J gene TRBJ1-1, with D unresolved. The CDR3 runs 15 residues. With 0 bases removed from V and 0 bases from J, the gap between germline ends came to 8 bases. Germline V gene lookup returns CDR1 ENHRY and CDR2 SYGVKD.

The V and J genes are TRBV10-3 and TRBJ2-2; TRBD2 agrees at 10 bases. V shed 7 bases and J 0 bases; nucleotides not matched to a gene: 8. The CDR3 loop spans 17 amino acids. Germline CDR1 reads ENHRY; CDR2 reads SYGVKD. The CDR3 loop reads CAITQRLAGANTGELFF. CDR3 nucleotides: TGTGCCATCACCCAGCGGCTAGCGGGGGCGAACACCGGGGAGCTGTTTTTT.

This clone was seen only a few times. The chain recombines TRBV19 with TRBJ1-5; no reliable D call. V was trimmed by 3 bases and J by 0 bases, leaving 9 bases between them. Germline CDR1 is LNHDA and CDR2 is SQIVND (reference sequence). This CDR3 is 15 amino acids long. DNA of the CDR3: TGTGCCAGTAGTATCGACGGAGTTAGCAATCAGCCCCAGCATTTT. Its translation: CASSIDGVSNQPQHF.

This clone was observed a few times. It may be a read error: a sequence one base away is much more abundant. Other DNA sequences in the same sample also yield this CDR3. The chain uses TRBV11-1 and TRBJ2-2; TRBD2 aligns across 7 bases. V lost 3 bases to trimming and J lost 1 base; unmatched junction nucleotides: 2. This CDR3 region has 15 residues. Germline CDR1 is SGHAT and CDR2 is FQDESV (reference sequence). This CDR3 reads CASSFLAVNTGELFF. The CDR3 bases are TGTGCCAGCAGCTTCCTAGCGGTGAACACCGGGGAGCTGTTTTTT. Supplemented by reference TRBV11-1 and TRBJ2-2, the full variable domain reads EAEVAQSPRYKITEKSQAVAFWCDPISGHATLYWYRQILGQGPELLVQFQDESVVDDSQLPKDRFSAERLKGVDSTLKIQPAELGDSAMYLCASSFLAVNTGELFFGEGSRLTVL.

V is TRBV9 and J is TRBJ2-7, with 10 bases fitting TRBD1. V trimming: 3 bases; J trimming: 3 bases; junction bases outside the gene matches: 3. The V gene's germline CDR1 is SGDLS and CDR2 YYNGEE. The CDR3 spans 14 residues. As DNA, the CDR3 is TGTGCCAGCAGCGCCGGGACAGGGGTCTACGAGCAGTACTTC. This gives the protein CASSAGTGVYEQYF.

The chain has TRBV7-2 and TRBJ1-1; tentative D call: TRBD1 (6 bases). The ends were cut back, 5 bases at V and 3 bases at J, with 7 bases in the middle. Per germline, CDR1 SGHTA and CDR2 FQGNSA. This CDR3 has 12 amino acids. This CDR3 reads CASSNRDTEAFF. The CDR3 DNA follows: TGTGCCAGCAGCAACAGGGACACTGAAGCTTTCTTT.